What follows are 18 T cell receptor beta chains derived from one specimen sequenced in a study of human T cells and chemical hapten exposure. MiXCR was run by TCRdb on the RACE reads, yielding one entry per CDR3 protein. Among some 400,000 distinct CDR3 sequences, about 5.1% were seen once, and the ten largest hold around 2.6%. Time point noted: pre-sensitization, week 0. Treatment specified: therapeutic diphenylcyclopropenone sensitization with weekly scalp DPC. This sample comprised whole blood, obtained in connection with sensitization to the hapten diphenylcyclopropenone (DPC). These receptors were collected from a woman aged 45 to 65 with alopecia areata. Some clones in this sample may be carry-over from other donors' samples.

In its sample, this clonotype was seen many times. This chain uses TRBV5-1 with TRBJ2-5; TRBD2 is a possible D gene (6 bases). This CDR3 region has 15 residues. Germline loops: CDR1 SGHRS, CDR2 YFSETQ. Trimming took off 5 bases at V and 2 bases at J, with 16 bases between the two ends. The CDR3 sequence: CASSPLPGTQETQYF. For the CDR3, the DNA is TGCGCCAGCAGTCCACTGCCAGGGACTCAAGAGACCCAGTACTTC.

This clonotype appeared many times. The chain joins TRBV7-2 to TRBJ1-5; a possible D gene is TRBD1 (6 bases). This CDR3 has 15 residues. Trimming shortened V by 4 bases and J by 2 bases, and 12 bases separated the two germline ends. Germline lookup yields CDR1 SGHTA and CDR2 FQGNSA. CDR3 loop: CASSYRDGGNQPQHF. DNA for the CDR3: TGTGCCAGCAGCTACAGGGATGGGGGCAATCAGCCCCAGCATTTT.

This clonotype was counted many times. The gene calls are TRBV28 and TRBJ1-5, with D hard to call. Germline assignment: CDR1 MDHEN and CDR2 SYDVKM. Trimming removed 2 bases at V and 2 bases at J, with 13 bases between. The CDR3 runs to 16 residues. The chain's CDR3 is CASSLIGRFGNQPQHF. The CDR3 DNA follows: TGTGCCAGCAGTTTAATAGGTCGGTTTGGCAATCAGCCCCAGCATTTT. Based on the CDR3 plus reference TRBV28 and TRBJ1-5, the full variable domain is DVKVTQSSRYLVKRTGEKVFLECVQDMDHENMFWYRQDPGLGLRLIYFSYDVKMKEKGDIPEGYSVSREKKERFSLILESASTNQTSMYLCASSLIGRFGNQPQHFGDGTRLSIL.

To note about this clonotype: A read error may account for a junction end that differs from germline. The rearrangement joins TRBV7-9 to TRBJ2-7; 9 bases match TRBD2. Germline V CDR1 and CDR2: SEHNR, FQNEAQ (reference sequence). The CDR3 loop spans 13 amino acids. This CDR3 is CASGLGTSNEQYF. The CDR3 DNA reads TGTGCCAGCGGCTTAGGGACTAGCAACGAGCAGTACTTC. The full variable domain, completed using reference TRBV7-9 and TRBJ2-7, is DTGVSQNPRHKITKRGQNVTFRCDPISEHNRLYWYRQTLGQGPEFLTYFQNEAQLEKSRLLSDRFSAERPKGSFSTLEIQRTEQGDSAMYLCASGLGTSNEQYFGPGTRLTVT.

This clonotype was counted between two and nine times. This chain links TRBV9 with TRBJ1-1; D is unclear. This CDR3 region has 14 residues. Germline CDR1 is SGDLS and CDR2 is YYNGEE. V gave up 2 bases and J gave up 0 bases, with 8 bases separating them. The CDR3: CASSVSSMNTEAFF. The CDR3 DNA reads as TGTGCCAGCAGCGTCAGCAGCATGAACACTGAAGCTTTCTTT.

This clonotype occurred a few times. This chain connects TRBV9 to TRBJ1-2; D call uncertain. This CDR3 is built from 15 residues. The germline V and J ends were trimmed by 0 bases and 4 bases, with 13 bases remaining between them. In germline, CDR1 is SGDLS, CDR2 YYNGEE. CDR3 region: CASSVDGLPSYGYTF. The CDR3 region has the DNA TGTGCCAGCAGCGTAGATGGGTTACCTTCCTATGGCTACACCTTC.

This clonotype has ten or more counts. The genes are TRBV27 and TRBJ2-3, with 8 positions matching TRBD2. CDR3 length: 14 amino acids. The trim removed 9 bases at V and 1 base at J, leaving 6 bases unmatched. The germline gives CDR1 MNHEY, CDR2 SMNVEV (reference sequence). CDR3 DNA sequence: TGTGCCAGTAGGACGGGAGGGGGCACAGATACGCAGTATTTT. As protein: CASRTGGGTDTQYF.

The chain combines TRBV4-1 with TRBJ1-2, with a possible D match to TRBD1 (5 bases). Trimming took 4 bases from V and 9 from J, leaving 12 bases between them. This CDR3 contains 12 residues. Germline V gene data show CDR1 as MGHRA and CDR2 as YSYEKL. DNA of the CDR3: TGCGCCAGCAGCCGGGGGAATTTGCGCTACACCTTC. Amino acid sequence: CASSRGNLRYTF.

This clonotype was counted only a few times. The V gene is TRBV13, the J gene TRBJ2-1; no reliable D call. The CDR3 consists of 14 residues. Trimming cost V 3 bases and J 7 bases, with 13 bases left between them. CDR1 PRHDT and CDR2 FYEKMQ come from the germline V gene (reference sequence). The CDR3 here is CASSFPLRANEQFF. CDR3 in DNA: TGTGCCAGCAGCTTTCCCCTTCGGGCGAATGAGCAGTTCTTC.

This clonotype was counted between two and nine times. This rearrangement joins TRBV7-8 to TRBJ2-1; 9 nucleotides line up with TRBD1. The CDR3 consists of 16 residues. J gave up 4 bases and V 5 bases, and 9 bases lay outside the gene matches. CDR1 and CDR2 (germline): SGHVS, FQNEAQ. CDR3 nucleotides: TGTGCCAGCAGCCCAATCGGGACAGGGCTATACAATGAGCAGTTCTTC. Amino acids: CASSPIGTGLYNEQFF. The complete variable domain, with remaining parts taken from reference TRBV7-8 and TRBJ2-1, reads GAGVSQSPRYKVAKRGQDVALRCDPISGHVSLFWYQQALGQGPEFLTYFQNEAQLDKSGLPSDRFFAERPEGSVSTLKIQRTQQEDSAVYLCASSPIGTGLYNEQFFGPGTRLTVL.

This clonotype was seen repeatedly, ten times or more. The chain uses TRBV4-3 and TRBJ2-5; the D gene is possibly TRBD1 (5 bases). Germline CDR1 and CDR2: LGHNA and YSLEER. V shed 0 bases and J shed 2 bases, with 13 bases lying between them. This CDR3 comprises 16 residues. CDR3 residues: CASSQDWGIEQETQYF. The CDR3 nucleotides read TGCGCCAGCAGCCAAGATTGGGGCATTGAACAAGAGACCCAGTACTTC.

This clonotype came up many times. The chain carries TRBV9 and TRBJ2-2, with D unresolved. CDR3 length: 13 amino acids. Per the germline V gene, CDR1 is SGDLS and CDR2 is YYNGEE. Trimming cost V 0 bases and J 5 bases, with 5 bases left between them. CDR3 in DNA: TGTGCCAGCAGCGTAGCGGATACCGGGGAGCTGTTTTTT. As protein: CASSVADTGELFF.

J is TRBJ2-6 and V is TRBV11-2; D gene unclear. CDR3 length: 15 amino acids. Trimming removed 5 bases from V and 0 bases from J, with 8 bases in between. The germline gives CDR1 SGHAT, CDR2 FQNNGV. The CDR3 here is CASSPAISGANVLTF. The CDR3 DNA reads TGTGCCAGCAGCCCCGCCATCTCTGGGGCCAACGTCCTGACTTTC.

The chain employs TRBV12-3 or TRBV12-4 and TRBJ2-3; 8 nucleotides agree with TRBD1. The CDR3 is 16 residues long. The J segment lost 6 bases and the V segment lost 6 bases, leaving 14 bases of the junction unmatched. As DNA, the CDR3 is TGTGCCAGCAGGCTGCTCAGGGGGCGGATTGGGGATACGCAGTATTTT. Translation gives CASRLLRGRIGDTQYF.

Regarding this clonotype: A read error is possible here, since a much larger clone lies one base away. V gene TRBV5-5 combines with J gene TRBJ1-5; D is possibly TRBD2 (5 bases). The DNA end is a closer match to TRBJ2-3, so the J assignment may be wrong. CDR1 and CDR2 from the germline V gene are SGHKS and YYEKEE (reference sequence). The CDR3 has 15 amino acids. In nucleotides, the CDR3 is TGTGCCAGCAGCTCGCTCGAGGGAATTAATCAGCCCCAGTATTTT. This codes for CASSSLEGINQPQYF.

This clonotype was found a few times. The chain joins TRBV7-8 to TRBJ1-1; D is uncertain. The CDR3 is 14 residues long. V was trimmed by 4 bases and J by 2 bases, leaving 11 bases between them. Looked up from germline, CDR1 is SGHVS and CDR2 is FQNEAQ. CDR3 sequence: CASSSRPINTEAFF. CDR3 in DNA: TGTGCCAGCAGCTCGCGTCCGATAAACACTGAAGCTTTCTTT.

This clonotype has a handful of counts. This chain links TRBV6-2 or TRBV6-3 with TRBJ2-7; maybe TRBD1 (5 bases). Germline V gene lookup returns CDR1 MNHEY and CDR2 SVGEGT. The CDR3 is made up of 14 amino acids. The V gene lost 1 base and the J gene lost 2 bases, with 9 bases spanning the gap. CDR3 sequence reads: CASSYYKGPYEQYF. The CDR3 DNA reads TGTGCCAGCAGTTACTACAAGGGGCCCTACGAGCAGTACTTC.

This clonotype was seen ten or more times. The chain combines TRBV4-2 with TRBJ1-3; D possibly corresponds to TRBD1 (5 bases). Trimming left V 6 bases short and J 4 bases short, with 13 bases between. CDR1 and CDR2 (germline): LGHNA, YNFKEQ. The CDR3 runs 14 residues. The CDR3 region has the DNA TGTGCCAGCAGGAGGATCGGGGCGGGAAACACCATATATTTT. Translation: CASRRIGAGNTIYF.